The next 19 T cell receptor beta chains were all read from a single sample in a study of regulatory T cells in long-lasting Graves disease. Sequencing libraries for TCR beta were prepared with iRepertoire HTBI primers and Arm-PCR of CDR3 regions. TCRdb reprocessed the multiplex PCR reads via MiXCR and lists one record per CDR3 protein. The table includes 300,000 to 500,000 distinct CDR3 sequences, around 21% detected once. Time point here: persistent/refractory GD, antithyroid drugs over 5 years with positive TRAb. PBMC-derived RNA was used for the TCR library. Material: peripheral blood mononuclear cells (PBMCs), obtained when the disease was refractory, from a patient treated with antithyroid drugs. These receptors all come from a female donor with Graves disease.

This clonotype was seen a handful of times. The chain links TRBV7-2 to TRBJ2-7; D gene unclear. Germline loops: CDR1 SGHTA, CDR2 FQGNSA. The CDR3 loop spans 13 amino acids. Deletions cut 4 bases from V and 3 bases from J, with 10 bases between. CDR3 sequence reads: CASSSPAVYEQYF. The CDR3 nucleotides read TGTGCCAGCAGCTCCCCAGCCGTCTACGAGCAGTACTTC. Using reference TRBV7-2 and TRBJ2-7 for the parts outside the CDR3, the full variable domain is GAGVSQSPSNKVTEKGKDVELRCDPISGHTALYWYRQSLGQGLEFLIYFQGNSAPDKSGLPSDRFSAERTGGSVSTLTIQRTQQEDSAVYLCASSSPAVYEQYFGPGTRLTVT.

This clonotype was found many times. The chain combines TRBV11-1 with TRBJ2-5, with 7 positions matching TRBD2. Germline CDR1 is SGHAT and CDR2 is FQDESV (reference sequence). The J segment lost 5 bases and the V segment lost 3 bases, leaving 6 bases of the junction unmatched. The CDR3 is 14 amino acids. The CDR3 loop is CASSFGTTYETQYF. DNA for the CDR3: TGTGCCAGCAGCTTTGGGACTACCTACGAGACCCAGTACTTC. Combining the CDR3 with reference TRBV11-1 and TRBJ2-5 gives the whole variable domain EAEVAQSPRYKITEKSQAVAFWCDPISGHATLYWYRQILGQGPELLVQFQDESVVDDSQLPKDRFSAERLKGVDSTLKIQPAELGDSAMYLCASSFGTTYETQYFGPGTRLLVL.

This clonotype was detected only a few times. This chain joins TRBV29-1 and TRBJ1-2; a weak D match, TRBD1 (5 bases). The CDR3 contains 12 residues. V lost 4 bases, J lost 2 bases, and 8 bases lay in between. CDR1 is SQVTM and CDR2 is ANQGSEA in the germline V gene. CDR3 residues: CSVGDVNYGYTF. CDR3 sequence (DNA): TGCAGCGTTGGGGACGTAAACTATGGCTACACCTTC.

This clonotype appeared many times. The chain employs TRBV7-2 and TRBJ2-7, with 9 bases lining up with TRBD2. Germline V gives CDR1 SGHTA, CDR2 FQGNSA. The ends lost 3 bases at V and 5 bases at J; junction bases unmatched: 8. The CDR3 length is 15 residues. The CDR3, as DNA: TGTGCCAGCAGCTTCGGAGCGGGAGGTTCGGACGAGCAGTACTTC. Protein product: CASSFGAGGSDEQYF.

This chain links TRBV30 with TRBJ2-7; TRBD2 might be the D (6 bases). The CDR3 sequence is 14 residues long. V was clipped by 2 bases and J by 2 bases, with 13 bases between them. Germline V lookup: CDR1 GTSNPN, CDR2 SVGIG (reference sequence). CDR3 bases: TGTGCCTGGAGTATTGGAGGGGATGCCTACGAGCAGTACTTC. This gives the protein CAWSIGGDAYEQYF.

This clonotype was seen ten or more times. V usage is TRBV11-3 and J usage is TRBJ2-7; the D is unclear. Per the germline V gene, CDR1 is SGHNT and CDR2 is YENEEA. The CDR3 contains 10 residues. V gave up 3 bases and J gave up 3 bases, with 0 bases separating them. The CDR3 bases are TGTGCCAGCAGCTTCTACGAGCAGTACTTC. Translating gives CASSFYEQYF.

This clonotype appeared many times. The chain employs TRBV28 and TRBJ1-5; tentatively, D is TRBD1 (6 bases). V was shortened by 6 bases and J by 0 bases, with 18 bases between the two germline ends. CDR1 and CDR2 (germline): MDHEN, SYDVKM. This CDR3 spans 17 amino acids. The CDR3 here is CASSPPRQEYSNQPQHF. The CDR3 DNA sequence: TGTGCCAGCAGCCCTCCCCGACAGGAATATAGCAATCAGCCCCAGCATTTT.

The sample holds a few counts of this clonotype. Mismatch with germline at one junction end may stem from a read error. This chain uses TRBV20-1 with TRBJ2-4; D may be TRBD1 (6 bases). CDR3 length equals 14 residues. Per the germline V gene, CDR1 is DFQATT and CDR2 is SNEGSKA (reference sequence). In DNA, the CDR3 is TGCAGTGCCAGAGGTATAGGGGGTGAAAACATTCAGTACTTC. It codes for CSARGIGGENIQYF.

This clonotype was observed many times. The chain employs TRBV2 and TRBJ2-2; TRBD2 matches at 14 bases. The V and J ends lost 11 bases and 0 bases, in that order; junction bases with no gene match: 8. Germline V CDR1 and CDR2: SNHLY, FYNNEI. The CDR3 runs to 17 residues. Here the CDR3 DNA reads TGTGCCGCCCTAGGACTAGCGGGAGGTTCGAACACCGGGGAGCTGTTTTTT. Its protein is CAALGLAGGSNTGELFF.

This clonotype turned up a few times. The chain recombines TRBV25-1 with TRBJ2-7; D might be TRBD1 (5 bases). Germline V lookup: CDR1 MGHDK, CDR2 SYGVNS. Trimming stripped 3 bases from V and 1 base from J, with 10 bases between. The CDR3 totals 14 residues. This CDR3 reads CASSDYDRSYEQYF. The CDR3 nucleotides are TGTGCCAGCAGTGACTACGACAGATCCTACGAGCAGTACTTC.

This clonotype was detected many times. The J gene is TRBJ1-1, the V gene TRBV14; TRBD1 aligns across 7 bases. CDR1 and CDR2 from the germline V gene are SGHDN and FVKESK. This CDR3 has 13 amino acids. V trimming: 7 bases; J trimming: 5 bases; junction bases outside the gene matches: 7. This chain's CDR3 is CASTMTGWTEAFF. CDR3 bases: TGTGCCAGCACCATGACAGGGTGGACTGAAGCTTTCTTT.

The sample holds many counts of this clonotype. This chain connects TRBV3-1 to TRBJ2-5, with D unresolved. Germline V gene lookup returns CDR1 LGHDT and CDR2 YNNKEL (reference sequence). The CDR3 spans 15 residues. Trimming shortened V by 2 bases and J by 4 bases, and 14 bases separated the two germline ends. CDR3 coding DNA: TGTGCCAGCAGCCAAACCCGGTCGAAGGGAGAGACCCAGTACTTC. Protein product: CASSQTRSKGETQYF.

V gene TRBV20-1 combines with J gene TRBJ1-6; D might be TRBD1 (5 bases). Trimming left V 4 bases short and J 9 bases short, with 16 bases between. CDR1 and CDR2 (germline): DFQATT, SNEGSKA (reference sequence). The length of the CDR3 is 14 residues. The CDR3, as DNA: TGCAGTGCTACCATGCGGGGGGGAGGTTCACCCCTCCACTTT. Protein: CSATMRGGGSPLHF.

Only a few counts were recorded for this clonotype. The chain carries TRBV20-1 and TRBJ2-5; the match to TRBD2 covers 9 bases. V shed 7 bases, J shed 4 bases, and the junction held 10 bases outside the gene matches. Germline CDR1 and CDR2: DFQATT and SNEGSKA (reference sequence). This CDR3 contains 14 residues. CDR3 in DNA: TGCAGTGTCCTGCCTAGCGGGGTTGGAGAGACCCAGTACTTC. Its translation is CSVLPSGVGETQYF.

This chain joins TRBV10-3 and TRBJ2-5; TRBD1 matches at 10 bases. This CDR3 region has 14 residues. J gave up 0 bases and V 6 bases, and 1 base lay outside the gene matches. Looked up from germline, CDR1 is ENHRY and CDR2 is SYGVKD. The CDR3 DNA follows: TGTGCCATCAGGGACAGGGGGTACCAAGAGACCCAGTACTTC. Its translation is CAIRDRGYQETQYF.

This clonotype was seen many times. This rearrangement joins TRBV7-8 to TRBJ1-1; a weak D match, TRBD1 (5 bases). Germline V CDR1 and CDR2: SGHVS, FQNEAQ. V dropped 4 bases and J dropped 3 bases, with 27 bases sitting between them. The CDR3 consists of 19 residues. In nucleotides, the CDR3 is TGTGCCAGCAGCTCCGAGGGCGAGTGGGTCTATGGAGGGGACACTGAAGCTTTCTTT. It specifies CASSSEGEWVYGGDTEAFF.

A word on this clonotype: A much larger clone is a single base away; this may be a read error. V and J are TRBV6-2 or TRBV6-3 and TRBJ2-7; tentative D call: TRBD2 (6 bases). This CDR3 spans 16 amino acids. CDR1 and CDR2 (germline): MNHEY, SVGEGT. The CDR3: CAGSYRRGGPYEEQYF. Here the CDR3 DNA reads TGTGCCGGCAGTTACAGGAGAGGAGGGCCCTACGAGGAGCAGTACTTC.

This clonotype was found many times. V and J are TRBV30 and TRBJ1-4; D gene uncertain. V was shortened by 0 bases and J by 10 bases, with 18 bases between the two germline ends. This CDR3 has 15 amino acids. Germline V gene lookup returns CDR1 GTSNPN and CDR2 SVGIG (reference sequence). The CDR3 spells CAWSVTVQLGGKLFF. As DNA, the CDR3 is TGTGCCTGGAGTGTAACGGTACAGTTGGGAGGAAAACTGTTTTTT.

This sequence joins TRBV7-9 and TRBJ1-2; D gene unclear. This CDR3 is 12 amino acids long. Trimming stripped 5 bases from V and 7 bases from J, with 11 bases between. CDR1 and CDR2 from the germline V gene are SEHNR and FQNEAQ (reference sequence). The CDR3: CASSASNGGYTF. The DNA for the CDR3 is TGTGCCAGCAGCGCCTCGAACGGTGGCTACACCTTC.